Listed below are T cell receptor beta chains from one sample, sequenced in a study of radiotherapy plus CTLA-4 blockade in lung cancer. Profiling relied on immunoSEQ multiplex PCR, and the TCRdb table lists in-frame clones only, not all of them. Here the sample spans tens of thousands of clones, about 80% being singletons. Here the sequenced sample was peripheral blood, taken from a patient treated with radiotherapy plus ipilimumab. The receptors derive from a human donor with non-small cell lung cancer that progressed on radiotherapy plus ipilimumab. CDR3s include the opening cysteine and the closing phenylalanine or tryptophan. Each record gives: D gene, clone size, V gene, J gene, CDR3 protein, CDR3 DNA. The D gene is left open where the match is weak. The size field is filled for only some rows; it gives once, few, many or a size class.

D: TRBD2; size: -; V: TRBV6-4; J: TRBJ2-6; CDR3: CASSRLAGTSGANVLTF; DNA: TGTGCCAGCAGTCGACTAGCGGGGACCTCTGGGGCCAACGTCCTGACTTTC
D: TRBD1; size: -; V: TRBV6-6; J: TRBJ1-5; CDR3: CASSWGQGDQPQHF; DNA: TGTGCCAGCAGCTGGGGACAGGGAGATCAGCCCCAGCATTTT
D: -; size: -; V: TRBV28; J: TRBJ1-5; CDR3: CASSLSQAPQPQHF; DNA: TGTGCCAGCAGTTTATCCCAAGCCCCACAGCCCCAGCATTTT
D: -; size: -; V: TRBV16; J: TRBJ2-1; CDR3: CASSRRGSAYNEQFF; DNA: TGTGCCAGCAGCCGGAGGGGGTCTGCCTACAATGAGCAGTTCTTC
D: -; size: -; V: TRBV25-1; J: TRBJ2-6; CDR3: CASSAPPGVSGANVLTF; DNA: TGTGCCAGCAGTGCCCCTCCTGGGGTCTCTGGGGCCAACGTCCTGACTTTC
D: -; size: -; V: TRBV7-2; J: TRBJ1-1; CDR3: CASSSIGVTEAFF; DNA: TGTGCCAGCAGTTCAATAGGTGTCACTGAAGCTTTCTTT
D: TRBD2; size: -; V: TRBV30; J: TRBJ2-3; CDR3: CATGGSDTQYF; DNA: TGTGCAACCGGGGGGTCAGATACGCAGTATTTT
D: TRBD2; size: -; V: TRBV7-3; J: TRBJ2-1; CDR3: CASRPIAGPIQGNEQFF; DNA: TGTGCCAGCAGGCCCATAGCGGGGCCAATCCAAGGCAATGAGCAGTTCTTC
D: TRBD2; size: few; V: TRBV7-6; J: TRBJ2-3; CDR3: CASSLVVLAGEKQSTDTQYF; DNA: TGTGCCAGCAGCTTAGTAGTCCTAGCGGGAGAGAAACAAAGCACAGATACGCAGTATTTT
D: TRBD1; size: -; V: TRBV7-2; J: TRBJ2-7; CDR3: CASSLARGQGAYEQYF; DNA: TGTGCCAGCAGCTTGGCGCGGGGACAGGGGGCCTACGAGCAGTACTTC
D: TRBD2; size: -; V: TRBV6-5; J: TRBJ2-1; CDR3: CASSYYRLAGYNEQFF; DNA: TGTGCCAGCAGTTACTATCGACTAGCGGGTTACAATGAGCAGTTCTTC
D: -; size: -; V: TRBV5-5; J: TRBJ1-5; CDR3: CASSLSWTNQPQHF; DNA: TGTGCCAGCAGCTTGTCTTGGACCAATCAGCCCCAGCATTTT
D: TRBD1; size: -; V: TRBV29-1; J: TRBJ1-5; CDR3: CSVATGVNSAQPQHF; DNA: TGCAGCGTGGCGACAGGGGTGAACTCCGCTCAGCCCCAGCATTTT
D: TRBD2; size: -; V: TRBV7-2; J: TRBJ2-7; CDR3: CASSPRTSNYEQYF; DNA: TGTGCCAGCAGCCCCCGGACTAGTAACTACGAGCAGTACTTC
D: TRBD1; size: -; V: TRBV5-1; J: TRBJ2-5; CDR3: CASSLGAGGGQETQYF; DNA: TGCGCCAGCAGCTTGGGGGCAGGGGGTGGCCAAGAGACCCAGTACTTC
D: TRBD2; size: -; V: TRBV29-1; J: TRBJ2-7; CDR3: CSVASSGRGNEQYF; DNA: TGCAGCGTTGCAAGTAGCGGGAGAGGAAACGAGCAGTACTTC
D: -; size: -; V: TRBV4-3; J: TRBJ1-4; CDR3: CASSQDPRGSHEKLFF; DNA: TGCGCCAGCAGCCAAGATCCCCGGGGGTCCCATGAAAAACTGTTTTTT
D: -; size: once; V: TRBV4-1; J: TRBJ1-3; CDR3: CASSQAPAAATGNTIYF; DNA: TGCGCCAGCAGCCAAGCCCCCGCGGCGGCCACTGGTAACACCATATATTTT
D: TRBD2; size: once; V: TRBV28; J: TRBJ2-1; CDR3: CASSLFGTSGRNEQFF; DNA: TGTGCCAGCAGTTTATTCGGGACTAGCGGGCGGAATGAGCAGTTCTTC
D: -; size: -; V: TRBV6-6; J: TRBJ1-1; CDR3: CASSYPNTEAFF; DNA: TGTGCCAGCAGTTACCCCAACACTGAAGCTTTCTTT
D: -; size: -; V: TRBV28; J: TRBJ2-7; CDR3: CASSPSRVKSYEQYF; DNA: TGTGCCAGCAGTCCATCAAGGGTTAAGTCCTACGAGCAGTACTTC
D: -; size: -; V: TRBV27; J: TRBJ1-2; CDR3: CASSFGAPGLASYTF; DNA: TGTGCCAGCAGTTTTGGCGCACCGGGCCTAGCGAGCTACACCTTC
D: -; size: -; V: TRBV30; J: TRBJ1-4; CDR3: CAWSVGIANEKLFF; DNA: TGTGCCTGGAGTGTTGGCATAGCTAATGAAAAACTGTTTTTT